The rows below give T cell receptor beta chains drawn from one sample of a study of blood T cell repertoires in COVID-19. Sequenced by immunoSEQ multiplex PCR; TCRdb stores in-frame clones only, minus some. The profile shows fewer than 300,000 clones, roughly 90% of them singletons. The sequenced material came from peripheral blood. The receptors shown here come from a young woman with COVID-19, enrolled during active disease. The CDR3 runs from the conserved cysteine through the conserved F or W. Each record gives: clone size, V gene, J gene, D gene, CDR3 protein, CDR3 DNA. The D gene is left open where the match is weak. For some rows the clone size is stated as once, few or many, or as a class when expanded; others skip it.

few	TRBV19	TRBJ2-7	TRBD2	CASSVASGIYEQYF	TGTGCCAGTAGCGTCGCTAGCGGGATCTACGAGCAGTACTTC
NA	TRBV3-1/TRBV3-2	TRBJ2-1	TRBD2	CASSRALAGGPGEQFF	TGTGCCAGCAGCCGGGCGTTGGCGGGAGGGCCAGGGGAGCAGTTCTTC
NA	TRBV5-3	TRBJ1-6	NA	CARSLEIVKQGVNSPLHF	TGTGCCAGAAGCTTGGAGATCGTTAAACAGGGTGTGAATTCACCCCTCCACTTT
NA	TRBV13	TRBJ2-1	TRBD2	CASTQGGGREFLTYNEQFF	TGTGCCAGCACCCAGGGGGGCGGGAGGGAGTTTTTGACCTACAATGAGCAGTTCTTC
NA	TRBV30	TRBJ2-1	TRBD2	CAWSTGTSGNEQFF	TGTGCCTGGAGTACCGGGACTAGCGGCAATGAGCAGTTCTTC
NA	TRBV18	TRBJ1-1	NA	CASSPLPVGSNTEAFF	TGTGCCAGCTCACCACTTCCGGTCGGGTCGAACACTGAAGCTTTCTTT
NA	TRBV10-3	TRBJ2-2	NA	CAISGETPGGTGELFF	TGTGCCATCAGTGGGGAGACTCCCGGAGGCACCGGGGAGCTGTTTTTT
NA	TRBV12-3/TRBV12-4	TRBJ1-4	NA	CASTFSTNEKLFF	TGTGCCAGCACGTTTTCAACTAATGAAAAACTGTTTTTT
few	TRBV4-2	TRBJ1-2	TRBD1	CASSQVGTGGNGYTF	TGTGCCAGCAGCCAAGTAGGGACAGGGGGGAATGGCTACACCTTC
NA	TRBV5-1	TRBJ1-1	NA	CASSLKGENTEAFF	TGCGCCAGCAGCTTGAAAGGGGAGAACACTGAAGCTTTCTTT
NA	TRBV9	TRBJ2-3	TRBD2	CASTLGRSGGTDTQYF	TGTGCCAGCACCCTGGGCCGAAGCGGGGGCACAGATACGCAGTATTTT
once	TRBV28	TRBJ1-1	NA	CASSLSRPNTEAFF	TGTGCCAGCAGTCTATCCAGGCCTAACACTGAAGCTTTCTTT
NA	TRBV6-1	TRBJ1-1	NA	CASSEGRGKNTEAFF	TGTGCCAGCAGTGAAGGAAGGGGGAAAAACACTGAAGCTTTCTTT
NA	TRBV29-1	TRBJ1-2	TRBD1	CSVEGTGSGYTF	TGCAGCGTTGAAGGGACAGGGAGTGGCTACACCTTC
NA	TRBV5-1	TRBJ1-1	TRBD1	CASSKDRGAGLSGAFF	TGCGCCAGCAGCAAAGACAGGGGCGCGGGATTGTCTGGAGCTTTCTTT
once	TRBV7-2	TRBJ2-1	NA	CASSLGVSSYNEQFF	TGTGCCAGCAGCTTGGGAGTGAGCTCCTACAATGAGCAGTTCTTC
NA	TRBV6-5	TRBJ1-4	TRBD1	CASSPRGHFNEKLFF	TGTGCCAGCAGTCCTAGGGGGCACTTTAATGAAAAACTGTTTTTT
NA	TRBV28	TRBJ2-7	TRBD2	CASSLRAVRGGRLLYF	TGTGCCAGCAGTTTACGGGCAGTTCGGGGGGGTAGATTGCTGTACTTC
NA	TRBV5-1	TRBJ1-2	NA	CASSVAAVPSNYGYTF	TGCGCCAGCAGTGTCGCGGCAGTCCCTTCTAACTATGGCTACACCTTC
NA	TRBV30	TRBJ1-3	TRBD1	CAWSVAGGPGNTIYF	TGTGCCTGGAGTGTAGCAGGGGGACCTGGAAACACCATATATTTT
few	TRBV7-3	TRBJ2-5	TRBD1	CASSSTGGETQYF	TGTGCCAGCAGTTCCACAGGGGGAGAGACCCAGTACTTC
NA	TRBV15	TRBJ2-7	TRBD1	CATSRAGGPYEQYF	TGTGCCACCAGCAGAGCAGGGGGACCCTACGAGCAGTACTTC
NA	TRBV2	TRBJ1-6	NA	CASSEEGGANSPLHF	TGTGCCAGCAGTGAAGAGGGAGGGGCGAATTCACCCCTCCACTTT
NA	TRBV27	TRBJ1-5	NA	CASSFRVGQPQHF	TGTGCCAGCAGTTTCAGGGTAGGGCAGCCCCAGCATTTT
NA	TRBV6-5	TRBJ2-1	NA	CASSLRGVDYNEQFF	TGTGCCAGCAGCTTGCGGGGTGTAGACTACAATGAGCAGTTCTTC
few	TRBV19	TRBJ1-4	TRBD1	CASNPTGGLEKLFF	TGTGCCAGTAACCCGACAGGGGGGCTTGAAAAACTGTTTTTT
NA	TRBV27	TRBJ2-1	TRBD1	CASSPRDRGIEQFF	TGTGCCAGCAGCCCCAGGGACAGGGGGATTGAGCAGTTCTTC
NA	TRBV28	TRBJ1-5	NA	CASSPHRVSQPQHF	TGTGCCAGCAGTCCCCACAGGGTCAGTCAGCCCCAGCATTTT
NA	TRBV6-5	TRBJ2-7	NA	CASSQSGYEQYF	TGTGCCAGCAGCCAAAGCGGGTACGAGCAGTACTTC
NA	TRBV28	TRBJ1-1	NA	CASIRALGGTEAFF	TGTGCCAGCATCCGGGCCTTAGGGGGCACTGAAGCTTTCTTT
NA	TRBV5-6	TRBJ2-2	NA	CASSRGLPNTGELFF	TGTGCCAGCAGCAGGGGACTGCCTAACACCGGGGAGCTGTTTTTT
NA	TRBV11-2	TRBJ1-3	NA	CASSQTGTLSSGNTIYF	TGTGCCAGCAGCCAGACAGGTACCTTAAGCTCTGGAAACACCATATATTTT
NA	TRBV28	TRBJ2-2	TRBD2	CASSLGTTGGELFF	TGTGCCAGCAGTCTCGGGACTACGGGCGGGGAGCTGTTTTTT
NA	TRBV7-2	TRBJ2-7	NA	CASSSRGLVHEQYF	TGTGCCAGCAGCTCCAGGGGTCTTGTCCACGAGCAGTACTTC
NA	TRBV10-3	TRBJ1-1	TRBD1	CAISETGAPNTEAFF	TGTGCCATCAGTGAGACAGGGGCGCCGAACACTGAAGCTTTCTTT
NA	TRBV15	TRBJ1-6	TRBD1	CATSREGGGNSPLHF	TGTGCCACCAGCAGAGAAGGAGGGGGCAATTCACCCCTCCACTTT
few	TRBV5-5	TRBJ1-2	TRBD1	CASSPGDRGFGGYTF	TGTGCCAGCAGCCCCGGGGACAGGGGGTTCGGCGGCTACACCTTC
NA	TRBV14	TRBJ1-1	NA	CASSPYRVEAFF	TGTGCCAGCAGCCCTTACAGGGTAGAGGCTTTCTTT
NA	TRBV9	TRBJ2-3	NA	CASSVDGAASTDTQYF	TGTGCCAGCAGCGTAGACGGAGCAGCTAGCACAGATACGCAGTATTTT
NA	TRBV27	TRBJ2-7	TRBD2	CASSVGLAGSYEQYF	TGTGCCAGCAGTGTCGGACTAGCGGGATCTTACGAGCAGTACTTC
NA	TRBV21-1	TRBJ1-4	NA	CASSRGTGRGTNEKLFF	TGTGCCAGCAGCAGGGGGACAGGGCGGGGAACTAATGAAAAACTGTTTTTT
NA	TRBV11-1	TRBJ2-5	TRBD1	CASSLGQGEETQYF	TGTGCCAGCAGCCTTGGACAGGGAGAAGAGACCCAGTACTTC
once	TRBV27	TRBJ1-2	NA	CASSLEGIGYGYTF	TGTGCCAGCAGTTTAGAGGGTATTGGGTATGGCTACACCTTC
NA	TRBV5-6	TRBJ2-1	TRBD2	CASSLVWAGDENEQFF	TGTGCCAGCAGCTTGGTGTGGGCGGGAGATGAGAATGAGCAGTTCTTC
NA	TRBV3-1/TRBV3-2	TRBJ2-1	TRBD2	CASSQSSGHSYNEQFF	TGTGCCAGCAGCCAGTCTAGCGGACACTCCTACAATGAGCAGTTCTTC
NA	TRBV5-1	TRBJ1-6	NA	CASSLGAGARGDSPLHF	TGCGCCAGCAGCTTGGGGGCAGGTGCAAGGGGTGATTCACCCCTCCACTTT
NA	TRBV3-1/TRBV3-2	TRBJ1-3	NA	CASSLTEGNTIYF	TGTGCCAGCAGCCTCACTGAGGGAAACACCATATATTTT
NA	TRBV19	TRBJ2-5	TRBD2	CASSPTLAGLQETQYF	TGTGCCAGTAGTCCGACCTTAGCGGGTTTACAAGAGACCCAGTACTTC